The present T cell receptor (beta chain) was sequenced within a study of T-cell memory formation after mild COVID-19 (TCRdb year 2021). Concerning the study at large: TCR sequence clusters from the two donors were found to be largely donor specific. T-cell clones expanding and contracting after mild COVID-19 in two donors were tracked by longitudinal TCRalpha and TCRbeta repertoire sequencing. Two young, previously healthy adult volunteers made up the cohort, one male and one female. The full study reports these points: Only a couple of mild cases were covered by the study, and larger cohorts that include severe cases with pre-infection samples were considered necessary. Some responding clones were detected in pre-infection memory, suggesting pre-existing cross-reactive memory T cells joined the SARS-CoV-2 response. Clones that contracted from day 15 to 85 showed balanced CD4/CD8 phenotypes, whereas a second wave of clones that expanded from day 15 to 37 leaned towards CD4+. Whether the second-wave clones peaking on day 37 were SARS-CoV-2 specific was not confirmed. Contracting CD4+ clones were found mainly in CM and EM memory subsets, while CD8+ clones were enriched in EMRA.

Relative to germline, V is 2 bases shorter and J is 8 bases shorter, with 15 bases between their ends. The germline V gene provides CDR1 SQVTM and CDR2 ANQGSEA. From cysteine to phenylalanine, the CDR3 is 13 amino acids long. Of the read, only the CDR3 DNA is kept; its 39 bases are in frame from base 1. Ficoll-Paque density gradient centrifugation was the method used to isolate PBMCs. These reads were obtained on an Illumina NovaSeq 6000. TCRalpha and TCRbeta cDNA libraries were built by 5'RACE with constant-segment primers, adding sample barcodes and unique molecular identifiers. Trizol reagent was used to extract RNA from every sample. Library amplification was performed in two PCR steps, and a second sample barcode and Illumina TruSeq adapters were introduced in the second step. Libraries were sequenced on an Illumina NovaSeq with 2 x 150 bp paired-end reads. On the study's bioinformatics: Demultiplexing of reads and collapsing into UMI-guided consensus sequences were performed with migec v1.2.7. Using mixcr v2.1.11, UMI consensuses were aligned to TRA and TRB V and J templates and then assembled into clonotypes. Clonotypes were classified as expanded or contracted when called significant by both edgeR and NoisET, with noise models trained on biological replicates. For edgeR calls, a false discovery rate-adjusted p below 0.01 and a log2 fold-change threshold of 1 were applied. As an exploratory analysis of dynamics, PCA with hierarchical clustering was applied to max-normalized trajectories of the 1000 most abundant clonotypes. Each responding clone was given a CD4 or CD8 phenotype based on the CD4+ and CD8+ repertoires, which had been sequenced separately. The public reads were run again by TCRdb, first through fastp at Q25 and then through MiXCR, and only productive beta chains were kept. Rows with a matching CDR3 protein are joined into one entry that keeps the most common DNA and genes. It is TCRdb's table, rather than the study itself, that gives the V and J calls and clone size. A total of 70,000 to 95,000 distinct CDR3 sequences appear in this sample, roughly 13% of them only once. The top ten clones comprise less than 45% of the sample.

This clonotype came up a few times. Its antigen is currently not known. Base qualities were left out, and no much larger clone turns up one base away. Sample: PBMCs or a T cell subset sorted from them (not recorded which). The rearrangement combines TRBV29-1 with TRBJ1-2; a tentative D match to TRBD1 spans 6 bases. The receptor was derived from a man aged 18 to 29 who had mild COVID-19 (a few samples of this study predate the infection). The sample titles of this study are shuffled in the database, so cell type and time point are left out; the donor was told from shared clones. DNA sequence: TGCAGCGTTGAACCTGGGACACCGGAAGGCTACACCTTC. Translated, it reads CSVEPGTPEGYTF.